The 6 T cell receptor beta chains below all came from one sample that was sequenced in a study of blood T cell repertoires in COVID-19. Sequenced by immunoSEQ multiplex PCR; TCRdb stores in-frame clones only, minus some. The sample has a few hundred thousand clones, about 88% seen once. The sample comprised peripheral blood. Source of these receptors: a man in his late teens or twenties with active or convalescent COVID-19.

The chain links TRBV9 to TRBJ1-3; D not certain. The CDR3 contains 11 residues. The V end was cut by 5 bases, the J end by 3 bases, with 3 bases between. Per germline, CDR1 SGDLS and CDR2 YYNGEE. CDR3 sequence reads: CASSIGNTIYF. The CDR3 coding sequence is TGTGCCAGCAGTATTGGAAACACCATATATTTT.

This clone was recorded a few times. This chain connects TRBV24-1 to TRBJ1-2, with 8 bases fitting TRBD1. The CDR3 consists of 14 residues. Germline lookup yields CDR1 KGHDR and CDR2 SFDVKD. The J segment lost 8 bases and the V segment lost 4 bases, leaving 8 bases of the junction unmatched. The CDR3 DNA reads TGTGCCACCAGTGACCCTTGGACAGGGCGAGGCTACACCTTC. Encoded protein: CATSDPWTGRGYTF.

The gene calls are TRBV7-9 and TRBJ2-5, with D perhaps matching TRBD2 (7 bases). The germline V gene has CDR1 SEHNR and CDR2 FQNEAQ (reference sequence). The germline V and J ends were trimmed by 5 bases and 2 bases, with 12 bases remaining between them. There are 14 residues in the CDR3. This CDR3 is CASSPAGTQETQYF. DNA for the CDR3: TGTGCCAGCAGCCCAGCGGGGACACAAGAGACCCAGTACTTC.

The genes are TRBV4-1 and TRBJ1-2; a weak D match, TRBD1 (6 bases). The V gene's germline CDR1 is MGHRA and CDR2 YSYEKL. CDR3 size: 13 residues. V lost 3 bases, J lost 5 bases, and 10 bases lay in between. The CDR3 DNA is TGCGCCAGCAGCCAGGAAAGGGGGTATGGCTACACCTTC. This codes for CASSQERGYGYTF.

This clone occurred many times. CDR3 nucleotides: TGTGCCAGCAGCTTAGGGACAGGGTATCAGCCCCAGCATTTT. It encodes CASSLGTGYQPQHF. The chain links TRBV5-6 to TRBJ1-5, with TRBD1 matching 9 bases. CDR1 is SGHDT and CDR2 is YYEEEE in the germline V gene. The CDR3 has 14 residues. Trimming cost V 2 bases and J 5 bases; bases outside gene matches: 2.

Of note for this clone: A read error may produce the germline difference seen at one junction end. The same CDR3 arises from other DNA sequences in this sample as well. The chain has TRBV3-1 (or the pseudogene TRBV3-2) and TRBJ1-1, with a weak D call TRBD1 (5 bases). This CDR3 is 14 amino acids long. From germline, CDR1 is LGHDT and CDR2 YNNKEL (reference sequence). The CDR3 region has the DNA TGTGCCAGCAGCCAATGGGGGGGAAACACTGAGGCTTTCTTT. Translating gives CASSQWGGNTEAFF.